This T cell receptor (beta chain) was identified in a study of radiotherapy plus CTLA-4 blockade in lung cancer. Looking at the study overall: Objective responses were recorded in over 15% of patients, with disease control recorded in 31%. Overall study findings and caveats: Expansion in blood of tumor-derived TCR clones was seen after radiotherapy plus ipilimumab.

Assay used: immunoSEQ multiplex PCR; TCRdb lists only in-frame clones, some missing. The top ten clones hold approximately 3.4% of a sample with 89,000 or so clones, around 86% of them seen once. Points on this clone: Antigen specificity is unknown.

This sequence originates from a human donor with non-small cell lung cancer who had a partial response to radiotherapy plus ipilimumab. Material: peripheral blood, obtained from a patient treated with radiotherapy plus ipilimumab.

The CDR3 nucleotides are TGTGCCAGCAGCTTGGATCTAGCGGGGGGTGCAGATACGCAGTATTTT. Its translation is CASSLDLAGGADTQYF. J is TRBJ2-3 and V is TRBV5-4, with 11 bases aligning to TRBD2. CDR1 and CDR2 (germline): SGHNT, YYREEE (reference sequence). The CDR3 has 16 residues. With 0 bases clipped from V and 4 bases from J, the junction kept 4 bases outside the gene matches.